The present entry profiles one T cell receptor (beta chain) with its context. The CDR3 runs to 15 residues. Germline CDR1 reads LNHDA; CDR2 reads SQIVND (reference sequence). The ends were cut back, 5 bases at V and 2 bases at J, with 16 bases in the middle. The sample comes from a study of T cell changes during pregnancy in multiple sclerosis. This table comes from immunoSEQ multiplex PCR, and its TCRdb copy is limited to in-frame clones, with some not included. The table records about 44,000 clones, roughly nine tenths of them present only once. The specimen was CD4+ T cells from peripheral blood mononuclear cells, collected after pregnancy. This clonotype was sampled from a female donor with multiple sclerosis, enrolled in a pregnancy study. The V gene is TRBV19, the J gene TRBJ2-7; possibly TRBD2 for D (6 bases). The CDR3 nucleotides read TGTGCCAGTAGTTCCGGCGGGGTAGCGGCCTACGAGCAGTACTTC. This translates into CASSSGGVAAYEQYF.